The sequence of this TCR beta chain was determined in a study of T cell responses to AZD1222 COVID-19 vaccine. The CDR3 totals 14 residues. The V gene's germline CDR1 is MGHDK and CDR2 SYGVNS. The junction had 8 bases not matched to a gene; V was cut back by 7 bases and J by 3 bases. Clones were read by immunoSEQ multiplex PCR, and TCRdb kept only the in-frame ones, dropping some. The profile shows tens of thousands of clones, approximately 90% of them singletons. Second doses were pooled across both intervals (about 4 or about 12 weeks). This chain joins TRBV25-1 and TRBJ2-5; 7 nucleotides agree with TRBD2. The receptor's source is an adult who received the AZD1222 COVID-19 vaccine. The specimen was peripheral blood, collected 28 days after the second AZD1222 dose. Written as DNA, the CDR3 is TGTGCCAGCACCCCGGGGCTAGCGGAAGAGACCCAGTACTTC. The encoded protein is CASTPGLAEETQYF.